These T cell receptor beta chains were read from a single sample in a study of control samples from healthy donors and cancer patients. The repertoire was sequenced with immunoSEQ multiplex PCR; TCRdb's copy has only in-frame clones and lacks some. The table shows approximately 70,000 clones, with 83% occurring only once. The sequencing input was blood. The receptors were gathered from a man aged 55 to 70 in good health. CDR3s include the opening cysteine and the closing phenylalanine or tryptophan. The D gene is left open where the match is weak. Clone size is given for some rows only: seen once, a few or many times, or a class if the clone is expanded.

CDR3 DNA	CDR3 protein	V gene	J gene	clone size	D gene
TGTGCCAGCAGCCAAGAGCGGACAGGGGGCGCATCAGGGGCCAACGTCCTGACTTTC	CASSQERTGGASGANVLTF	TRBV4-2	TRBJ2-6	NA	TRBD1
TGTGCCAGCAGCTTAGGGGGCAACAGGGAAAAGCAGTACTTC	CASSLGGNREKQYF	TRBV13	TRBJ2-7	NA	NA
TGTGCCAGTAGTATAAGTGGCTCTGGGGCCAACGTCCTGACTTTC	CASSISGSGANVLTF	TRBV19	TRBJ2-6	NA	NA
TGTGCCAGCAGAGAGGGACTAGGGGGCAATGAGCAGTTCTTC	CASREGLGGNEQFF	TRBV5-6	TRBJ2-1	NA	TRBD2
TGTGCCAGCAGGAACAGACAGAGAAGCACTGAAGCTTTCTTT	CASRNRQRSTEAFF	TRBV2	TRBJ1-1	NA	NA
TGTGCCAGCAGACCTAGCGATACCGGGGAGCTGTTTTTT	CASRPSDTGELFF	TRBV6-2/TRBV6-3	TRBJ2-2	few	NA
TGTGCCAGCAGCCCTGCGGGGAGCTTTTCTTACAATGAGCAGTTCTTC	CASSPAGSFSYNEQFF	TRBV7-9	TRBJ2-1	NA	NA
TGTGCCTGGAGTGTAGGACAGAATCAGCCCCAGCATTTT	CAWSVGQNQPQHF	TRBV30	TRBJ1-5	NA	NA
TGTGCCAGTAGTCCCTGGGACAGATCCAATGAGCAGTTCTTC	CASSPWDRSNEQFF	TRBV19	TRBJ2-1	NA	TRBD1
TGTGCCAGCAGCCCGCAAAGCTCTGGAAACACCATATATTTT	CASSPQSSGNTIYF	TRBV11-2	TRBJ1-3	NA	NA
TGTGCCAGCAGCTTGCGCGGGAGGTACACCGGGGAGCTGTTTTTT	CASSLRGRYTGELFF	TRBV5-4	TRBJ2-2	NA	TRBD2
TGCAGTGCTAGTTACTTAGCGGGACTAAAGTCCTACGAGCAGTACTTC	CSASYLAGLKSYEQYF	TRBV20-1	TRBJ2-7	NA	TRBD2
TGTGCCAGCAACGAGGGGAACGAGCAGTACTTC	CASNEGNEQYF	TRBV28	TRBJ2-7	few	NA
TGTGCCAGCAGCCTAGCGGGAGCCTCCTACAATGAGCAGTTCTTC	CASSLAGASYNEQFF	TRBV7-3	TRBJ2-1	NA	TRBD2
TGTGCCATCAGTGGGATGGCGGGAGGGCCGGGGCAAGAGACCCAGTACTTC	CAISGMAGGPGQETQYF	TRBV10-3	TRBJ2-5	NA	TRBD2
TGTGCCAGCAGTCTCCGGGAGGCCCCCTACGAGCAGTACTTC	CASSLREAPYEQYF	TRBV16	TRBJ2-7	NA	TRBD2
TGCGCCAGCAGCTTGGGATCTGGGGCCAACGTCCTGACTTTC	CASSLGSGANVLTF	TRBV5-1	TRBJ2-6	NA	NA
TGCGCCAGCAGCCAAGACAACCTACCGGCCGGGGAGCTGTTTTTT	CASSQDNLPAGELFF	TRBV4-3	TRBJ2-2	NA	NA
TGTGCCAGCAGCTTTTATGAAAAACTGTTTTTT	CASSFYEKLFF	TRBV7-9	TRBJ1-4	NA	NA
TGTGCCAGCAGCCGACAGGGGGGAACCAAAAACATTCAGTACTTC	CASSRQGGTKNIQYF	TRBV5-4	TRBJ2-4	NA	TRBD1
TGTGCCAGCAGTTACGCCCGTCTGGGGACTCTAGGGAACACTGAAGCTTTCTTT	CASSYARLGTLGNTEAFF	TRBV6-2/TRBV6-3	TRBJ1-1	NA	NA
TGTGCCAGCAGCCCCCGAGGAGGAAACACCATATATTTT	CASSPRGGNTIYF	TRBV28	TRBJ1-3	NA	NA
TGTGCCAGCAGTTACTCTAGGCGCCTAGCGGGAAGCTACGAGCAGTACTTC	CASSYSRRLAGSYEQYF	TRBV6-2/TRBV6-3	TRBJ2-7	NA	TRBD2
TGTGCCAGCACCTCTATCAATGAGCAGTTCTTC	CASTSINEQFF	TRBV27	TRBJ2-1	NA	NA
TGTGCCAGCAGCCAAGATCTGTATCAGCCCCAGCATTTT	CASSQDLYQPQHF	TRBV3-1/TRBV3-2	TRBJ1-5	NA	NA
TGTGCCAGCAGCACTAGCGGACAAGAGACCCAGTACTTC	CASSTSGQETQYF	TRBV3-1/TRBV3-2	TRBJ2-5	NA	TRBD2
TGTGCCAGCAGTTTTAACTCCTACAATGAGCAGTTCTTC	CASSFNSYNEQFF	TRBV12-3/TRBV12-4	TRBJ2-1	few	NA
TGTGCCAGCAGTTTTTCAGGGGAGGCCGGCTACACCTTC	CASSFSGEAGYTF	TRBV28	TRBJ1-2	NA	NA
TGTGCCAGCAGCCTAGGACAGGGGACGACCTCCTACGAGCAGTACTTC	CASSLGQGTTSYEQYF	TRBV7-9	TRBJ2-7	few	TRBD1
TGTGCCAGCAGCGGACTAGCGGGAGGAAGCTACGAGCAGTACTTC	CASSGLAGGSYEQYF	TRBV6-2/TRBV6-3	TRBJ2-7	few	TRBD2
TGTGCCAGCAGCCAAGATTGGGGGGCTCAGAACTATGGCTACACCTTC	CASSQDWGAQNYGYTF	TRBV3-1/TRBV3-2	TRBJ1-2	NA	NA
TGTGCCAGCAGTTTAGCGGGACCCTACGAGCAGTACTTC	CASSLAGPYEQYF	TRBV12-3/TRBV12-4	TRBJ2-7	NA	NA